This TCR beta chain was identified in a study of T cells after yellow fever vaccination. The study's findings and limits: Weaker in magnitude, the secondary response showed a faster peak on day 5 versus 15.

Looked up from germline, CDR1 is SGHDN and CDR2 is FVKESK. V lost 3 bases and J 3 bases, leaving 21 bases between the germline ends. This CDR3 region has 18 residues. As regards this clonotype: What it binds is unknown.

For TCR, cDNA came from 5'RACE template switching, which added a universal primer site and UMIs. Via MiXCR, TCRdb re-called the 5' RACE reads, giving one row per CDR3 protein. The sample yields approximately 300,000 distinct CDR3 sequences, around 6.8% seen once. The sequenced sample was PBMCs, obtained around 45 days after the first yellow fever vaccination. The sequence came from a man between 18 and 29 years old who received the YFV17D yellow fever vaccine. J is TRBJ2-1 and V is TRBV14; tentatively, D is TRBD1 or TRBD2 (5 bases each). The CDR3 region is CASSHPPVPGAGYNEQFF. The DNA of the CDR3 is TGTGCCAGCAGCCACCCACCGGTGCCCGGGGCCGGCTACAATGAGCAGTTCTTC.